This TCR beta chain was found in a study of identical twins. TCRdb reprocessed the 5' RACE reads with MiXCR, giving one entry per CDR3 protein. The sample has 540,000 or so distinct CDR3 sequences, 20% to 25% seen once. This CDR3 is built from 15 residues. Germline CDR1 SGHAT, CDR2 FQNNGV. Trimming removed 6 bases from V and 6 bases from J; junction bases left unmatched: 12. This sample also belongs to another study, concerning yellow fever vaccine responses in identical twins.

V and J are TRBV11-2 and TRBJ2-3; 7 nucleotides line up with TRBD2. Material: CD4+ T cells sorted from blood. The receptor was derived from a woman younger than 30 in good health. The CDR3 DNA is TGTGCCAGCAGGAAACCGGGACTAAAGTTGGATACGCAGTATTTT. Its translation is CASRKPGLKLDTQYF.